The T cell receptor (beta chain) described here comes from a study of blood T cell repertoires in COVID-19. TCRdb's copy holds only in-frame clones and misses some; the assay was immunoSEQ multiplex PCR. The sample contains under 150,000 clones, about 85% of which appear only once. Between the trimmed V and J ends, which lost 6 bases and 6 bases, there was a span of 18 bases. The CDR3 is made up of 14 amino acids. CDR1 is MNHEY, CDR2 SVGAGI, per germline. The receptor was isolated from a human donor in a cohort sampled during active COVID-19. The rearrangement links TRBV6-5 to TRBJ2-7; weak D call: TRBD1 (5 bases). Sequences were obtained from peripheral blood. For the CDR3, the DNA is TGTGCCAGCAGCGTTATCCAGGGCCCTTCCGAGCAGTACTTC. Protein sequence: CASSVIQGPSEQYF.